The clone carrying this T cell receptor (beta chain) was seen only once. Clones were read by immunoSEQ multiplex PCR, and TCRdb kept only the in-frame ones, dropping some. This sample has approximately 200,000 clones, with about 81% found just once. The CDR3 covers 14 residues. The germline V and J ends were trimmed by 4 bases and 5 bases, with 13 bases remaining between them. CDR1 LNHDA and CDR2 SQIVND come from the germline V gene (reference sequence). These data originate in a study of blood T cell repertoires in COVID-19. The chain links TRBV19 to TRBJ2-3; tentative D call: TRBD2 (7 bases). Sequenced material: peripheral blood. The receptor was derived from a woman over 75 with COVID-19, enrolled during active disease. The CDR3 reads CASSSGGAGDTQYF. The CDR3 coding sequence is TGTGCCAGTAGTAGTGGGGGGGCTGGAGATACGCAGTATTTT.